Following are 14 T cell receptor beta chains from one sample sequenced in a study of CD8 T cells in ankylosing spondylitis. MiXCR, applied by TCRdb to the 5' RACE reads, yields one record per CDR3 protein. The sample holds around 340,000 distinct CDR3 sequences; about 14% are singletons and the top ten take less than 1.1%. Sequenced sample: blood, either unsorted or a sorted T cell fraction (not recorded which). Receptors originate from a male donor with ankylosing spondylitis or in good health (not recorded which).

This clonotype was observed at least ten times. The V call is TRBV29-1, the J call TRBJ2-3; no clear D gene. Germline CDR1 and CDR2: SQVTM and ANQGSEA. The CDR3 sequence is 11 residues long. Trimming pared 2 bases from V and 5 bases from J, leaving 5 bases between. The CDR3 protein is CSVERVDTQYF. In nucleotides, the CDR3 is TGCAGCGTTGAACGGGTAGATACGCAGTATTTT.

This rearrangement joins TRBV18 to TRBJ1-1; D unclear. Germline V gives CDR1 KGHSH, CDR2 LQKENI. The CDR3 length is 14 residues. Trimming stripped 3 bases from V and 3 bases from J, with 11 bases between. The CDR3 loop reads CASSPGWKDTEAFF. CDR3 coding DNA: TGTGCCAGCTCACCGGGGTGGAAGGACACTGAAGCTTTCTTT. Combining the CDR3 with reference TRBV18 and TRBJ1-1 gives the whole variable domain NAGVMQNPRHLVRRRGQEARLRCSPMKGHSHVYWYRQLPEEGLKFMVYLQKENIIDESGMPKERFSAEFPKEGPSILRIQQVVRGDSAAYFCASSPGWKDTEAFFGQGTRLTVV.

The chain has TRBV29-1 and TRBJ2-7; 10 nucleotides match TRBD1. The CDR3 consists of 16 residues. In germline, CDR1 is SQVTM, CDR2 ANQGSEA. Losses at the gene ends were 4 bases for V and 4 bases for J; bases not matched to a gene: 13. In DNA, the CDR3 is TGCAGCGTTGGATCTACTAAGACAGGGGGCTGGTACGAGCAGTACTTC. It yields the protein CSVGSTKTGGWYEQYF.

This clonotype was counted many times. The chain joins TRBV7-9 to TRBJ2-7, with D uncertain. Between the trimmed V and J ends, which lost 1 base and 1 base, there was a span of 8 bases. Germline loops: CDR1 SEHNR, CDR2 FQNEAQ (reference sequence). This CDR3 is built from 14 residues. The DNA for the CDR3 is TGTGCCAGCAGCTTAGGCCAGGTTTCCTACGAGCAGTACTTC. Translated: CASSLGQVSYEQYF.

This clonotype was counted ten times or more. The genes are TRBV27 and TRBJ2-5; 8 nucleotides line up with TRBD1. V dropped 5 bases and J dropped 4; count of bases not matched to a gene: 3. The CDR3 has 13 amino acids. CDR1 MNHEY and CDR2 SMNVEV come from the germline V gene (reference sequence). The DNA of the CDR3 is TGTGCCAGCAGTCCAGGGGGCAGAGAGACCCAGTACTTC. Translating gives CASSPGGRETQYF.

V is TRBV4-1 and J is TRBJ2-3, with D possibly being TRBD2 (7 bases). This CDR3 comprises 16 residues. Trimming left V 4 bases short and J 3 bases short, with 17 bases between. Germline CDR1 reads MGHRA; CDR2 reads YSYEKL. The DNA of the CDR3 is TGCGCCAGCAGCCGCATAGGGGGGGCGAATACAGATACGCAGTATTTT. Its translation is CASSRIGGANTDTQYF.

The rearrangement joins TRBV4-2 to TRBJ1-1; 7 bases align to TRBD1. Germline CDR1 LGHNA, CDR2 YNFKEQ. The CDR3 totals 14 residues. The junction had 9 bases not matched to a gene; V was cut back by 6 bases and J by 5 bases. The CDR3 loop is CASSSQGMGTEAFF. In DNA form, the CDR3 reads TGTGCCAGCAGTTCACAGGGGATGGGGACTGAAGCTTTCTTT.

The chain recombines TRBV5-1 with TRBJ2-2; a possible D gene is TRBD1 (7 bases). CDR3 length equals 17 residues. Germline CDR1 reads SGHRS; CDR2 reads YFSETQ. V was trimmed by 6 bases and J by 0 bases, leaving 18 bases between them. As DNA, the CDR3 is TGCGCCAGCACCTCGGGGGACAGCTACGCGAACACCGGGGAGCTGTTTTTT. It yields the protein CASTSGDSYANTGELFF.

The chain carries TRBV6-5 and TRBJ2-2; the D is unclear. Per the germline V gene, CDR1 is MNHEY and CDR2 is SVGAGI. Trimming took 5 bases from V and 6 from J, leaving 7 bases between them. The CDR3 length is 12 residues. The CDR3 loop reads CASSHVPGELFF. The CDR3 DNA sequence: TGTGCCAGCAGTCACGTCCCCGGGGAGCTGTTTTTT.

This clonotype was recorded a few times. The chain couples TRBV12-3 or TRBV12-4 to TRBJ2-7; tentatively, D is TRBD2 (6 bases). The CDR3 contains 13 residues. V gave up 3 bases and J gave up 12 bases, with 18 bases separating them. CDR3 amino acids: CASSFGPGETGYF. The CDR3 nucleotides are TGTGCCAGCAGTTTCGGGCCGGGGGAAACGGGGTACTTC.

This clonotype was counted a few times. This sequence joins TRBV20-1 and TRBJ1-1, with D maybe TRBD1 (6 bases). This CDR3 contains 13 residues. Trimming left V 6 bases short and J 3 bases short, with 14 bases between. Germline-derived CDR1 and CDR2 are DFQATT and SNEGSKA (reference sequence). CDR3 sequence: CSAPWGRYTEAFF. As DNA, the CDR3 is TGCAGTGCCCCCTGGGGGCGTTACACTGAAGCTTTCTTT.

This clonotype was observed many times. The chain carries TRBV9 and TRBJ2-2; 11 nucleotides line up with TRBD1. CDR3 length equals 15 residues. The ends lost 3 bases at V and 6 bases at J; junction bases unmatched: 4. Germline V lookup: CDR1 SGDLS, CDR2 YYNGEE. CDR3 sequence: CASSARDRGSGELFF. CDR3 coding DNA: TGTGCCAGCAGCGCCCGGGACAGGGGGTCCGGGGAGCTGTTTTTT. Drawing the rest from reference TRBV9 and TRBJ2-2, the complete variable domain is DSGVTQTPKHLITATGQRVTLRCSPRSGDLSVYWYQQSLDQGLQFLIQYYNGEERAKGNILERFSAQQFPDLHSELNLSSLELGDSALYFCASSARDRGSGELFFGEGSRLTVL.

This clonotype was detected only a few times. The chain employs TRBV7-9 and TRBJ1-4; tentative D call: TRBD1 (5 bases). Germline CDR1 and CDR2: SEHNR and FQNEAQ (reference sequence). V was pared by 3 bases and J by 2 bases, with 13 bases between. The CDR3 runs to 16 residues. CDR3 protein: CASSFGGVDTNEKLFF. The CDR3 region has the DNA TGTGCCAGCAGCTTCGGGGGGGTCGATACTAATGAAAAACTGTTTTTT.

The genes are TRBV7-2 and TRBJ2-1; 8 nucleotides match TRBD2. Trimming cost V 6 bases and J 1 base; bases outside gene matches: 8. The CDR3 runs 16 residues. Per germline, CDR1 SGHTA and CDR2 FQGNSA. The CDR3 nucleotides read TGTGCCAGCAGGTCAGCGGGAGCTGGTTCCTACAATGAGCAGTTCTTC. Translated: CASRSAGAGSYNEQFF.